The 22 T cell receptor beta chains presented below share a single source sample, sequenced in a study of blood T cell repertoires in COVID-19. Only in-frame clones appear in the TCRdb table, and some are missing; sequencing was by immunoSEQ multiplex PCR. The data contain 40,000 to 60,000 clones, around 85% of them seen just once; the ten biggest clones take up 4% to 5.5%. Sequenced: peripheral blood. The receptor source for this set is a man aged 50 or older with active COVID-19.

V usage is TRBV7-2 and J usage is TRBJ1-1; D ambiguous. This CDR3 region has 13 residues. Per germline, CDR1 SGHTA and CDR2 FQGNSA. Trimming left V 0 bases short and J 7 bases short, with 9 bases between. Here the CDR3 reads CASSLAWQNEAFF. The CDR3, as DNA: TGTGCCAGCAGCTTAGCCTGGCAGAATGAAGCTTTCTTT. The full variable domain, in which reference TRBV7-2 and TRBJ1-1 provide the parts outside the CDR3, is GAGVSQSPSNKVTEKGKDVELRCDPISGHTALYWYRQSLGQGLEFLIYFQGNSAPDKSGLPSDRFSAERTGGSVSTLTIQRTQQEDSAVYLCASSLAWQNEAFFGQGTRLTVV.

CDR3 region: CSASQQGAGYGYTF. The CDR3 nucleotides read TGCAGTGCTAGTCAACAGGGGGCTGGCTATGGCTACACCTTC. V usage is TRBV20-1 and J usage is TRBJ1-2, with TRBD1 matching over 9 bases. V dropped 3 bases and J dropped 4; count of bases not matched to a gene: 6. The germline V gene encodes CDR1 DFQATT and CDR2 SNEGSKA (reference sequence). The CDR3 loop spans 14 amino acids.

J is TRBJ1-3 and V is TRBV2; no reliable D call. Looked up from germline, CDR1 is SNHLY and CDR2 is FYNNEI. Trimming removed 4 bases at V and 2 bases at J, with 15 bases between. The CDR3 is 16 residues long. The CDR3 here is CASSVLQPLTGNTIYF. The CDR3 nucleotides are TGTGCCAGCAGTGTGCTACAGCCTTTAACTGGAAACACCATATATTTT.

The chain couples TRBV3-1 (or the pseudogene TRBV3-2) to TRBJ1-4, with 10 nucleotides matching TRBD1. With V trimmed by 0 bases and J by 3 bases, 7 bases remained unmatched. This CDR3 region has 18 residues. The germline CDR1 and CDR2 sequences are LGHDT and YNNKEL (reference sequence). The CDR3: CASSQDRGQGKSNEKLFF. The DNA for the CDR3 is TGTGCCAGCAGCCAAGATCGGGGACAGGGGAAGTCTAATGAAAAACTGTTTTTT.

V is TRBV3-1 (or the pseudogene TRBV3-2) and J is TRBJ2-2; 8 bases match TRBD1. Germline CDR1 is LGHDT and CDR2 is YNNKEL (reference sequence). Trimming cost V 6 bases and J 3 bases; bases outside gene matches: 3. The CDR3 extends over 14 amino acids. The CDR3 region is CASSPDRDTGELFF. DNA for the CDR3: TGTGCCAGCAGTCCGGACAGGGACACCGGGGAGCTGTTTTTT.

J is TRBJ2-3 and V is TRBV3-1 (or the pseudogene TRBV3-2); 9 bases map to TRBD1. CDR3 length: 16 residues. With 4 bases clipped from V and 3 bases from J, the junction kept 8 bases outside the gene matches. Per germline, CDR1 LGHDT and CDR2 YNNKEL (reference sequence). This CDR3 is CASSRTGGIRTDTQYF. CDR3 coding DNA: TGTGCCAGCAGCCGTACAGGGGGCATAAGAACAGATACGCAGTATTTT.

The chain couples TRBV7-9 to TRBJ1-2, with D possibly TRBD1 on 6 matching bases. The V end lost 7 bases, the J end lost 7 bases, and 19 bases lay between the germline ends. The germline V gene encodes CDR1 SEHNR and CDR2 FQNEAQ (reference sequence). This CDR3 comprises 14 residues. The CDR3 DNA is TGTGCCAGCACCGCTTCCGGGGGGCCCGGTGGCTACACCTTC. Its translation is CASTASGGPGGYTF.

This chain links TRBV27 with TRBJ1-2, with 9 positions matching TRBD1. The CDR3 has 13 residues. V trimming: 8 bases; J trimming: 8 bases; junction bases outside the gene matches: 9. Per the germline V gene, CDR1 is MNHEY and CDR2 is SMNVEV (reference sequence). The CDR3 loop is CASGLQGARGYTF. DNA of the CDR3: TGTGCCAGCGGCCTACAGGGGGCACGGGGCTACACCTTC.

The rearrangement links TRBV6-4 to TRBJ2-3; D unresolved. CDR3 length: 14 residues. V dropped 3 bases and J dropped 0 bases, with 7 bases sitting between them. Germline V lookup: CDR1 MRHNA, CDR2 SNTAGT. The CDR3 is CASSDPLSTDTQYF. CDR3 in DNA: TGTGCCAGCAGTGATCCCCTCAGCACAGATACGCAGTATTTT.

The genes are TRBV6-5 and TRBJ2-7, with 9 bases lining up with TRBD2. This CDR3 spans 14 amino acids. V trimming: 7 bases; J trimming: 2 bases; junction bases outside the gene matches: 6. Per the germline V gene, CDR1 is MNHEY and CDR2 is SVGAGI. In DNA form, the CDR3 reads TGTGCCAGCATTAACGTAGCGGGGGCCTACGAGCAGTACTTC. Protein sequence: CASINVAGAYEQYF.

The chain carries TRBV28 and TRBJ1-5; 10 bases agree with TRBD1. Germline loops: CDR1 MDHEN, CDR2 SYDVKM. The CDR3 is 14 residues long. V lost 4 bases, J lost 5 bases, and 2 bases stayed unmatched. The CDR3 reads CASSSGQGDQPQHF. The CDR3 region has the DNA TGTGCCAGCAGTTCAGGACAGGGGGATCAGCCCCAGCATTTT. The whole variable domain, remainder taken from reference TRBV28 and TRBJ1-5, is DVKVTQSSRYLVKRTGEKVFLECVQDMDHENMFWYRQDPGLGLRLIYFSYDVKMKEKGDIPEGYSVSREKKERFSLILESASTNQTSMYLCASSSGQGDQPQHFGDGTRLSIL.

CDR3 sequence (DNA): TGTGCCAGCAGTTACTTCCAGGGTGCGGAGACCCAGTACTTC. This codes for CASSYFQGAETQYF. The V call is TRBV6-6, the J call TRBJ2-5; weak D call: TRBD1 (5 bases). Trimming removed 1 base from V and 5 bases from J, with 11 bases in between. From germline, CDR1 is MNHNY and CDR2 SVGAGI (reference sequence). The CDR3 length is 14 residues.

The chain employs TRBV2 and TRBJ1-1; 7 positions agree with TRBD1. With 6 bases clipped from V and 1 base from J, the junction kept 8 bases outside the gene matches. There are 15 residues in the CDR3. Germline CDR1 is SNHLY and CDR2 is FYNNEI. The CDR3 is CASRLNRQGNTEAFF. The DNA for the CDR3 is TGTGCCAGCAGACTAAACAGACAGGGGAACACTGAAGCTTTCTTT.

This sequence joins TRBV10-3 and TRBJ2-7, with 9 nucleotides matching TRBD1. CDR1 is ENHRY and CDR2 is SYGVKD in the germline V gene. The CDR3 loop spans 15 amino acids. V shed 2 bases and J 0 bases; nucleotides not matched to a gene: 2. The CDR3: CAISEGGQGSYEQYF. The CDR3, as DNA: TGTGCCATCAGTGAGGGGGGACAGGGCTCCTACGAGCAGTACTTC.

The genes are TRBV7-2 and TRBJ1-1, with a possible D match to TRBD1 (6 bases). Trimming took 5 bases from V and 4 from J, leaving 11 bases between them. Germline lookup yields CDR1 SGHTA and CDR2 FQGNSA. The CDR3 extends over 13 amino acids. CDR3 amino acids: CASSLRGGTEAFF. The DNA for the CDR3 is TGTGCCAGCAGCCTCAGGGGTGGCACTGAAGCTTTCTTT.

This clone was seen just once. The chain's CDR3 is CASSHPRDRATMKASTDTQYF. The CDR3 DNA reads TGTGCCAGCAGCCACCCCCGGGACAGGGCGACTATGAAGGCTAGCACAGATACGCAGTATTTT. The chain has TRBV27 and TRBJ2-3, with 9 bases that match TRBD1. The CDR3 contains 21 residues. CDR1 and CDR2 (germline): MNHEY, SMNVEV (reference sequence). J lost 0 bases, V lost 6 bases, and 22 bases had no gene match.

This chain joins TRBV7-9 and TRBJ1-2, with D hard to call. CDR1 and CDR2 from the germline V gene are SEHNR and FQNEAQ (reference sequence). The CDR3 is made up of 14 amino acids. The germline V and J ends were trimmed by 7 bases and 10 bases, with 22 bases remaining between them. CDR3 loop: CASTNRVAKDVYTF. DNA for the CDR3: TGTGCCAGCACCAACCGGGTCGCGAAGGATGTCTACACCTTC.

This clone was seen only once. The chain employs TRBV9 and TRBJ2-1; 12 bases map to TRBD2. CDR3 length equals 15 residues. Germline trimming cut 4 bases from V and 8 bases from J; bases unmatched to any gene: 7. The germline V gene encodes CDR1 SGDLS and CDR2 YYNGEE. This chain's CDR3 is CASSFRTSGTHEQFF. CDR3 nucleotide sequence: TGTGCCAGCAGCTTCCGGACTAGCGGGACCCATGAGCAGTTCTTC.

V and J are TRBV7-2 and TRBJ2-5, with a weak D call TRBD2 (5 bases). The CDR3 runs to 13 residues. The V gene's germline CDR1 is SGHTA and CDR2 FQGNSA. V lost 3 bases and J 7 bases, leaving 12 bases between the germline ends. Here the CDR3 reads CASSLGGSRTQYF. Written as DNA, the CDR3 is TGTGCCAGCAGCTTGGGCGGGTCAAGGACCCAGTACTTC.

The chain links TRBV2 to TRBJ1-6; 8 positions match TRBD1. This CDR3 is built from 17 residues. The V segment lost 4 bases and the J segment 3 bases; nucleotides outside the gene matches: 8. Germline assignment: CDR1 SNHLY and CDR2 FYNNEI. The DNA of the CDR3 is TGTGCCAGCAGTGCCCCCGGGACAGGCGACTATAATTCACCCCTCCACTTT. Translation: CASSAPGTGDYNSPLHF.

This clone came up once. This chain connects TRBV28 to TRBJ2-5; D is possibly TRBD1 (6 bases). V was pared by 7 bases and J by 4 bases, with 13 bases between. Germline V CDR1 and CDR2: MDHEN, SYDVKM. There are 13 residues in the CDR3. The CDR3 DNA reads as TGTGCCAGCAATCGACAGGTACGAGAGACCCAGTACTTC. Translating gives CASNRQVRETQYF.

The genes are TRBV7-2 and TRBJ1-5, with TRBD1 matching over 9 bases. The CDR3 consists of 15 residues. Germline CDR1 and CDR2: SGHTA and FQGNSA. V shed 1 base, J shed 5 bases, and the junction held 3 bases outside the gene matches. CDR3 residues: CASSLVGQGYQPQHF. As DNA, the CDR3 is TGTGCCAGCAGCTTAGTGGGACAGGGTTATCAGCCCCAGCATTTT.